Following are 23 T cell receptor beta chains from one sample sequenced in a study of CXCR4 blockade with PD-1 therapy in pancreatic cancer. Profiling relied on immunoSEQ multiplex PCR, and the TCRdb table lists in-frame clones only, not all of them. The sample lists approximately 18,000 clones, 55% to 85% seen once, with more than 4.5% in the top ten. The sequencing input was tumor tissue. All receptors derive from a human donor with pancreatic ductal adenocarcinoma.

CDR3 in DNA: TGTGCCAGCTCACCACCGACTAGCCTGGGGGCTACGCAGTATTTT. Its translation: CASSPPTSLGATQYF. This chain connects TRBV18 to TRBJ2-3, with D perhaps matching TRBD2 (7 bases). Trimming cost V 0 bases and J 8 bases, with 15 bases left between them. Looked up from germline, CDR1 is KGHSH and CDR2 is LQKENI. This CDR3 spans 15 amino acids.

The table lists this clone with a few counts. This chain joins TRBV6-8 and TRBJ1-2; 7 nucleotides agree with TRBD1. The CDR3 sequence is 13 residues long. Germline lookup yields CDR1 MNHGY and CDR2 SAAAGT. With 6 bases clipped from V and 8 bases from J, the junction kept 9 bases outside the gene matches. The CDR3 DNA sequence: TGTGCCAGCAGCCCCCGGACAGGACAAGGCTACACCTTC. It yields the protein CASSPRTGQGYTF.

The V call is TRBV6-8, the J call TRBJ2-7; no clear D. Germline-derived CDR1 and CDR2 are MNHGY and SAAAGT. The CDR3 extends over 13 amino acids. Deletions cut 5 bases from V and 7 bases from J, with 15 bases between. CDR3 protein: CASSDHSRLEQYF. The CDR3 nucleotides read TGTGCCAGCAGTGACCACAGTCGGTTAGAGCAGTACTTC.

The chain recombines TRBV19 with TRBJ1-3; no definite D call. Germline CDR1 and CDR2: LNHDA and SQIVND (reference sequence). The CDR3 sequence is 13 residues long. With 7 bases removed from V and 2 bases from J, the gap between germline ends came to 9 bases. CDR3 loop: CASMDRAGNTIYF. CDR3 coding DNA: TGTGCCAGTATGGACCGAGCTGGAAACACCATATATTTT.

This clone was picked up a small number of times. J is TRBJ1-3 and V is TRBV18; no clear D. V lost 3 bases to trimming and J lost 0 bases, with 6 bases between them. CDR1 KGHSH and CDR2 LQKENI come from the germline V gene. CDR3 size: 14 residues. The CDR3 DNA reads TGTGCCAGCTCACCGGGGAGCTCTGGAAACACCATATATTTT. Amino acids: CASSPGSSGNTIYF.

The chain joins TRBV25-1 to TRBJ2-1; 9 nucleotides agree with TRBD2. Germline CDR1 is MGHDK and CDR2 is SYGVNS. The CDR3 consists of 16 residues. V lost 3 bases, J lost 7 bases, and 10 bases stayed unmatched. CDR3 amino acids: CASSDPLSGSGNEQFF. CDR3 coding DNA: TGTGCCAGCAGTGATCCCCTTAGCGGGAGCGGGAATGAGCAGTTCTTC.

The V call is TRBV16, the J call TRBJ2-6; no definite D call. The CDR3 length is 14 residues. Between the trimmed V and J ends, which lost 2 bases and 0 bases, there was a span of 2 bases. CDR1 and CDR2 from the germline V gene are KGHSY and FQNENV. The CDR3 coding sequence is TGTGCCAGCAGCCAAGGCTCTGGGGCCAACGTCCTGACTTTC. Its protein is CASSQGSGANVLTF.

V and J are TRBV28 and TRBJ2-3; TRBD1 is a possible D gene (6 bases). Germline assignment: CDR1 MDHEN and CDR2 SYDVKM. This CDR3 spans 13 amino acids. Deletions cut 4 bases from V and 1 base from J, with 6 bases between. The chain's CDR3 is CASSWTGTDTQYF. The CDR3 DNA is TGTGCCAGCAGTTGGACAGGCACAGATACGCAGTATTTT.

The V and J genes are TRBV28 and TRBJ2-1; TRBD2 agrees at 11 bases. V lost 2 bases and J lost 7; bases outside the gene matches: 10. CDR3 length equals 17 residues. Germline CDR1 and CDR2: MDHEN and SYDVKM. The CDR3 sequence is CASSLTSGRGGQNEQFF. CDR3 nucleotides: TGTGCCAGCAGTTTAACTAGCGGGAGAGGGGGTCAGAATGAGCAGTTCTTC. The variable domain in full, with the rest retrieved from reference TRBV28 and TRBJ2-1, is DVKVTQSSRYLVKRTGEKVFLECVQDMDHENMFWYRQDPGLGLRLIYFSYDVKMKEKGDIPEGYSVSREKKERFSLILESASTNQTSMYLCASSLTSGRGGQNEQFFGPGTRLTVL.

This clone was detected a few times. The V call is TRBV15, the J call TRBJ1-4; tentative D call: TRBD1 (6 bases). V was clipped by 3 bases and J by 4 bases, with 9 bases between them. The CDR3 is 14 residues long. Looked up from germline, CDR1 is LNHNV and CDR2 is YYDKDF (reference sequence). This CDR3 reads CATSRTGVNEKLFF. For the CDR3, the DNA is TGTGCCACCAGCAGGACAGGAGTTAATGAAAAACTGTTTTTT. Supplemented by reference TRBV15 and TRBJ1-4, the full variable domain reads DAMVIQNPRYQVTQFGKPVTLSCSQTLNHNVMYWYQQKSSQAPKLLFHYYDKDFNNEADTPDNFQSRRPNTSFCFLDIRSPGLGDTAMYLCATSRTGVNEKLFFGSGTQLSVL.

The V and J genes are TRBV23-1 and TRBJ2-3, with D tentatively TRBD2 (5 bases). TRBV23-1 is designated an ORF whose function remains uncertain. Deletions cut 4 bases from V and 5 bases from J, with 13 bases between. This CDR3 is built from 14 residues. CDR3 residues: CASSPRTGVDTQYF. Here the CDR3 DNA reads TGCGCCAGCAGTCCCCGGACCGGGGTAGATACGCAGTATTTT.

This clone was counted between two and nine times. V usage is TRBV12-5 and J usage is TRBJ1-1; 7 bases are shared with TRBD1. Germline values: CDR1 LGHNT, CDR2 FRNRAP. The CDR3 contains 13 residues. Unmatched junction bases numbered 5, after V lost 6 bases and J lost 4 bases. For the CDR3, the DNA is TGTGCTAGTGGGACAGGGAAGGCCACTGAAGCTTTCTTT. Translated: CASGTGKATEAFF.

The rearrangement joins TRBV9 to TRBJ2-1; the D is unclear. The CDR3 covers 17 residues. V was trimmed by 4 bases and J by 0 bases, leaving 17 bases between them. CDR1 and CDR2 from the germline V gene are SGDLS and YYNGEE. The CDR3 DNA reads TGTGCCAGCAGCCCTTTTGGGCGCCAGAGCTCCTACAATGAGCAGTTCTTC. Protein sequence: CASSPFGRQSSYNEQFF.

Only one count was recorded for this clone. The gene calls are TRBV28 and TRBJ2-1; 7 bases map to TRBD2. V lost 3 bases, J lost 2 bases, and 4 bases stayed unmatched. The germline CDR1 and CDR2 sequences are MDHEN and SYDVKM. The CDR3 loop spans 15 amino acids. CDR3 amino acids: CASSFWTSAYNEQFF. The CDR3 DNA sequence: TGTGCCAGCAGTTTCTGGACTAGTGCCTACAATGAGCAGTTCTTC.

The J gene is TRBJ2-1, the V gene TRBV19, with TRBD1 matching 10 bases. CDR3 size: 15 residues. The trim removed 4 bases at V and 3 bases at J, leaving 3 bases unmatched. The germline V gene encodes CDR1 LNHDA and CDR2 SQIVND (reference sequence). As DNA, the CDR3 is TGTGCCAGTAGTAGGGACAGGGGCTTCTACAATGAGCAGTTCTTC. Residues: CASSRDRGFYNEQFF.

A remark on this clone: An end of the junction does not agree with germline; a read error may underlie this. The rearrangement links TRBV6-8 to TRBJ2-1; TRBD2 matches 13 bases. CDR1 is MNHGY, CDR2 SAAAGT, per germline. CDR3 length: 14 residues. CDR3: CAISRLAGGNEQFF. In DNA, the CDR3 is TGTGCCATCAGTCGACTAGCGGGAGGTAATGAGCAGTTCTTC.

The V and J genes are TRBV23-1 and TRBJ2-1; 10 bases map to TRBD2. TRBV23-1 is noted as an ORF with a role that remains uncertain. The CDR3 spans 17 residues. With V trimmed by 4 bases and J by 6 bases, 12 bases remained unmatched. DNA of the CDR3: TGCGCCAGCAGTCCTTTGGTGCTAGCGGGAGTTTGCAATGAGCAGTTCTTC. It specifies CASSPLVLAGVCNEQFF.

This rearrangement joins TRBV5-1 to TRBJ2-1; 14 bases are shared with TRBD2. Germline-derived CDR1 and CDR2 are SGHRS and YFSETQ. This CDR3 has 15 amino acids. J was trimmed by 7 bases and V by 4 bases; bases with no gene match: 4. CDR3 region: CASSPGLAGGNEQFF. The CDR3, as DNA: TGCGCCAGCAGCCCCGGACTAGCGGGGGGAAATGAGCAGTTCTTC. The whole variable domain, remainder taken from reference TRBV5-1 and TRBJ2-1, is KAGVTQTPRYLIKTRGQQVTLSCSPISGHRSVSWYQQTPGQGLQFLFEYFSETQRNKGNFPGRFSGRQFSNSRSEMNVSTLELGDSALYLCASSPGLAGGNEQFFGPGTRLTVL.

The chain is built from TRBV15 and TRBJ2-1; tentatively, D is TRBD2 (5 bases). The CDR3 spans 15 residues. CDR1 is LNHNV and CDR2 is YYDKDF in the germline V gene (reference sequence). V was trimmed by 5 bases and J by 3 bases, leaving 14 bases between them. CDR3: CATSRTRGVYNEQFF. As DNA, the CDR3 is TGTGCCACCAGCCGGACTCGTGGGGTCTACAATGAGCAGTTCTTC.

This chain joins TRBV30 and TRBJ1-6, with D uncertain. The CDR3 covers 15 residues. V lost 4 bases and J lost 6, with 16 bases in between. The germline CDR1 and CDR2 sequences are GTSNPN and SVGIG (reference sequence). CDR3: CAWKAAGKVNSPLHF. The CDR3 coding sequence is TGTGCCTGGAAAGCGGCCGGGAAGGTTAATTCACCCCTCCACTTT.

This chain connects TRBV4-1 to TRBJ2-1; D uncertain. Trimming took off 4 bases at V and 8 bases at J, with 12 bases between the two ends. CDR3 size: 13 residues. Per the germline V gene, CDR1 is MGHRA and CDR2 is YSYEKL. CDR3 residues: CASSLGTKDEQFF. In nucleotides, the CDR3 is TGCGCCAGCAGCCTTGGAACTAAAGATGAGCAGTTCTTC.

This clone was observed once. The chain uses TRBV29-1 and TRBJ1-1, with 8 bases fitting TRBD1. Germline CDR1 is SQVTM and CDR2 is ANQGSEA. This CDR3 region has 12 residues. The J segment lost 4 bases and the V segment lost 4 bases, leaving 2 bases of the junction unmatched. The CDR3 DNA reads TGCAGCGTTGGACAGGGGAGCACTGAAGCTTTCTTT. It yields the protein CSVGQGSTEAFF.

The chain recombines TRBV16 with TRBJ1-1, with a weak D call TRBD1 (5 bases). The germline V gene has CDR1 KGHSY and CDR2 FQNENV. V lost 7 bases and J lost 1, with 13 bases in between. The CDR3 has 14 amino acids. The chain's CDR3 is CASTLGETNTEAFF. CDR3 bases: TGTGCCAGCACCCTAGGGGAGACGAACACTGAAGCTTTCTTT.